Listed below are T cell receptor beta chains from one sample, sequenced in a study of blood T cell repertoires in COVID-19. This table comes from immunoSEQ multiplex PCR, and its TCRdb copy is limited to in-frame clones, with some not included. This table holds roughly 80,000 clones, around 89% found once. The source material was peripheral blood. The receptors here all came from a woman at least 80 years old with acute or convalescent COVID-19. Both conserved end residues are part of each CDR3. The D gene is left open where the match is weak. Part of the rows lack a size; the others show once, few, many or a class for expanded clones.

J gene: TRBJ2-1
clone size: -
V gene: TRBV27
D gene: TRBD1
CDR3 protein: CASSFWTGMVEQFF
CDR3 DNA: TGTGCCAGCAGTTTCTGGACAGGGATGGTCGAGCAGTTCTTC

J gene: TRBJ2-7
clone size: -
V gene: TRBV6-1
D gene: TRBD1
CDR3 protein: CASSERGLFEQYF
CDR3 DNA: TGTGCCAGCAGTGAAAGGGGGCTATTCGAGCAGTACTTC

J gene: TRBJ1-5
clone size: -
V gene: TRBV6-1
D gene: -
CDR3 protein: CASSEPPTVYSNQPQHF
CDR3 DNA: TGTGCCAGCAGTGAACCCCCCACGGTATATAGCAATCAGCCCCAGCATTTT

J gene: TRBJ1-1
clone size: once
V gene: TRBV6-6
D gene: -
CDR3 protein: CASSYAGHSNTEAFF
CDR3 DNA: TGTGCCAGCAGTTACGCAGGCCACTCGAACACTGAAGCTTTCTTT

J gene: TRBJ1-1
clone size: -
V gene: TRBV7-6
D gene: -
CDR3 protein: CASSFGGTSFLTEAFF
CDR3 DNA: TGTGCCAGCAGCTTCGGTGGGACATCCTTCCTCACTGAAGCTTTCTTT

J gene: TRBJ2-2
clone size: -
V gene: TRBV27
D gene: TRBD1
CDR3 protein: CASRVQGANTGELFF
CDR3 DNA: TGTGCCAGCAGGGTACAGGGGGCGAACACCGGGGAGCTGTTTTTT

J gene: TRBJ2-1
clone size: once
V gene: TRBV19
D gene: -
CDR3 protein: CASSSEQGDEQFF
CDR3 DNA: TGTGCCAGTAGTAGCGAACAGGGCGATGAGCAGTTCTTC

J gene: TRBJ2-3
clone size: -
V gene: TRBV5-1
D gene: TRBD1
CDR3 protein: CASRRQGADTQYF
CDR3 DNA: TGCGCCAGCAGACGACAGGGGGCAGATACGCAGTATTTT

J gene: TRBJ2-3
clone size: -
V gene: TRBV7-9
D gene: -
CDR3 protein: CASSRTTDTQYF
CDR3 DNA: TGTGCCAGCAGCCGGACTACAGATACGCAGTATTTT

J gene: TRBJ2-3
clone size: few
V gene: TRBV7-2
D gene: TRBD2
CDR3 protein: CASSLATSGAKF
CDR3 DNA: TGTGCCAGCAGCTTAGCGACTAGCGGGGCAAAATTT

J gene: TRBJ2-2
clone size: -
V gene: TRBV5-1
D gene: -
CDR3 protein: CASSQEGIRDSTGELFF
CDR3 DNA: TGCGCCAGCAGCCAGGAGGGAATCCGGGACAGTACCGGGGAGCTGTTTTTT

J gene: TRBJ2-3
clone size: -
V gene: TRBV19
D gene: TRBD1
CDR3 protein: CASSPTGTASTDTQYF
CDR3 DNA: TGTGCCAGTAGCCCCACCGGGACAGCTAGCACAGATACGCAGTATTTT

J gene: TRBJ1-5
clone size: -
V gene: TRBV4-2
D gene: -
CDR3 protein: CASSQGGDQPQHF
CDR3 DNA: TGTGCCAGCAGCCAAGGTGGAGATCAGCCCCAGCATTTT

J gene: TRBJ1-6
clone size: -
V gene: TRBV5-6
D gene: -
CDR3 protein: CASSLAGGPYNSPLHF
CDR3 DNA: TGTGCCAGCAGCTTGGCCGGGGGGCCCTATAATTCACCCCTCCACTTT

J gene: TRBJ2-7
clone size: -
V gene: TRBV19
D gene: TRBD1
CDR3 protein: CASSPHPSGQGATEQYF
CDR3 DNA: TGTGCCAGTAGTCCCCATCCCTCGGGACAGGGGGCGACCGAGCAGTACTTC

J gene: TRBJ1-6
clone size: -
V gene: TRBV7-9
D gene: -
CDR3 protein: CASSFGGYESPLHF
CDR3 DNA: TGTGCCAGCAGCTTCGGAGGGTATGAGTCACCCCTCCACTTT

J gene: TRBJ2-1
clone size: -
V gene: TRBV18
D gene: TRBD2
CDR3 protein: CASSKSGDSGAGEQFF
CDR3 DNA: TGTGCCAGCTCAAAATCCGGAGATAGCGGGGCGGGGGAGCAGTTCTTC

J gene: TRBJ2-1
clone size: few
V gene: TRBV13
D gene: TRBD1
CDR3 protein: CASSLGQGDEQFF
CDR3 DNA: TGTGCCAGCAGCCTGGGACAGGGGGATGAGCAGTTCTTC

J gene: TRBJ2-1
clone size: -
V gene: TRBV27
D gene: TRBD2
CDR3 protein: CASSSGTSTFF
CDR3 DNA: TGTGCCAGCAGCTCCGGGACTAGTACGTTCTTC

J gene: TRBJ2-1
clone size: -
V gene: TRBV5-4
D gene: -
CDR3 protein: CASSSRSSYNEQFF
CDR3 DNA: TGTGCCAGCAGCTCCCGGTCCTCATACAATGAGCAGTTCTTC

J gene: TRBJ2-3
clone size: -
V gene: TRBV25-1
D gene: TRBD1
CDR3 protein: CASSERTGGGTDTQYF
CDR3 DNA: TGTGCCAGCAGTGAACGGACAGGGGGCGGCACAGATACGCAGTATTTT

J gene: TRBJ1-6
clone size: once
V gene: TRBV5-1
D gene: -
CDR3 protein: CASSLAQRWLNSPLHF
CDR3 DNA: TGCGCCAGCAGCTTGGCGCAGAGGTGGCTTAATTCACCCCTCCACTTT

J gene: TRBJ2-3
clone size: -
V gene: TRBV27
D gene: TRBD2
CDR3 protein: CASSSPSGSTDTQYF
CDR3 DNA: TGTGCCAGCAGTTCCCCTAGCGGAAGCACAGATACGCAGTATTTT

J gene: TRBJ2-1
clone size: -
V gene: TRBV13
D gene: TRBD2
CDR3 protein: CASSFWTSGSQDNEQFF
CDR3 DNA: TGTGCCAGCAGCTTTTGGACTAGCGGGAGCCAGGACAATGAGCAGTTCTTC

J gene: TRBJ2-3
clone size: -
V gene: TRBV5-1
D gene: -
CDR3 protein: CASSLAGTDTQYF
CDR3 DNA: TGCGCCAGCAGCTTGGCGGGGACAGATACGCAGTATTTT

J gene: TRBJ1-3
clone size: -
V gene: TRBV2
D gene: -
CDR3 protein: CASSETAPGNTIYF
CDR3 DNA: TGTGCCAGCAGTGAAACAGCCCCCGGAAACACCATATATTTT

J gene: TRBJ1-2
clone size: -
V gene: TRBV21-1
D gene: -
CDR3 protein: CASSKRRAGERFNYGYTF
CDR3 DNA: TGTGCCAGCAGCAAACGTCGGGCAGGGGAACGCTTTAACTATGGCTACACCTTC

J gene: TRBJ2-5
clone size: -
V gene: TRBV29-1
D gene: TRBD2
CDR3 protein: CSVGGGYQETQYF
CDR3 DNA: TGCAGCGTTGGCGGGGGATACCAAGAGACCCAGTACTTC

J gene: TRBJ1-1
clone size: -
V gene: TRBV6-6
D gene: -
CDR3 protein: CASSPASTTGLTEAFF
CDR3 DNA: TGTGCCAGCAGCCCCGCTTCCACCACAGGGCTCACTGAAGCTTTCTTT

J gene: TRBJ2-3
clone size: -
V gene: TRBV30
D gene: TRBD2
CDR3 protein: CAWSVQGLAGGRVDTQYF
CDR3 DNA: TGTGCCTGGAGTGTACAGGGACTAGCGGGAGGAAGGGTAGATACGCAGTATTTT